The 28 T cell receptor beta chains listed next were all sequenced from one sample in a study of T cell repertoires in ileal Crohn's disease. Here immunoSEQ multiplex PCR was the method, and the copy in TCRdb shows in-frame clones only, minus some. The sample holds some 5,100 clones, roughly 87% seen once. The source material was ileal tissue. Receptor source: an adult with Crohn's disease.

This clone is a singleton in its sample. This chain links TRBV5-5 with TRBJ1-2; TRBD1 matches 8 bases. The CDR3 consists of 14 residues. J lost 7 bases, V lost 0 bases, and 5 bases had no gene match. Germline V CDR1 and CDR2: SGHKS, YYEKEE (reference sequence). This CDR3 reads CASSLDQGARGYTF. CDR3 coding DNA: TGTGCCAGCAGCTTGGATCAGGGGGCGCGTGGCTACACCTTC.

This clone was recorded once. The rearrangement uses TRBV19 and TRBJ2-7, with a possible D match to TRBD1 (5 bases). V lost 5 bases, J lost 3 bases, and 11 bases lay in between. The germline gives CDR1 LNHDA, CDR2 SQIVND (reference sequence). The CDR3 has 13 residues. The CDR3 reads CASSVGHGYEQYF. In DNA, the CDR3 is TGTGCCAGTAGTGTCGGACACGGCTACGAGCAGTACTTC. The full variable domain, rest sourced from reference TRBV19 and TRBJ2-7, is DGGITQSPKYLFRKEGQNVTLSCEQNLNHDAMYWYRQDPGQGLRLIYYSQIVNDFQKGDIAEGYSVSREKKESFPLTVTSAQKNPTAFYLCASSVGHGYEQYFGPGTRLTVT.

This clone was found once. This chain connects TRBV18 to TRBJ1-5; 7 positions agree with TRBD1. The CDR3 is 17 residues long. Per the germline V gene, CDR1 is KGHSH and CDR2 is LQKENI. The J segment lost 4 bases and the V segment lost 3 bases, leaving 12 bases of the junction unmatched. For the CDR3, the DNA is TGTGCCAGCTCACCGGGAATACAGGGGTTTAAAAATCAGCCCCAGCATTTT. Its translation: CASSPGIQGFKNQPQHF.

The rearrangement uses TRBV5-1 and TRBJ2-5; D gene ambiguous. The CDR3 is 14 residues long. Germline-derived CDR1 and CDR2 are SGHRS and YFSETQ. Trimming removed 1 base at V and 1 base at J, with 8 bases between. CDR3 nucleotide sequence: TGCGCCAGCAGCTTGAGTAGAGTCCAAGAGACCCAGTACTTC. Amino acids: CASSLSRVQETQYF. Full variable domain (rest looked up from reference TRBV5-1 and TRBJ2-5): KAGVTQTPRYLIKTRGQQVTLSCSPISGHRSVSWYQQTPGQGLQFLFEYFSETQRNKGNFPGRFSGRQFSNSRSEMNVSTLELGDSALYLCASSLSRVQETQYFGPGTRLLVL.

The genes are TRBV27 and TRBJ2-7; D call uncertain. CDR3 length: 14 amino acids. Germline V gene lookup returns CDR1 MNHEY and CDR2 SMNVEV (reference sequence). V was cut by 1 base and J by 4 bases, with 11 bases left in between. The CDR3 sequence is CASSLLGRIYEQYF. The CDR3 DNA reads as TGTGCCAGCAGTTTATTGGGCAGAATTTACGAGCAGTACTTC.

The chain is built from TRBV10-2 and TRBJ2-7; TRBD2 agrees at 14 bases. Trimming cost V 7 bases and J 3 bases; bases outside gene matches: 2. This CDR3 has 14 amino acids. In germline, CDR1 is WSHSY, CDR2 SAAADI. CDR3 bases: TGCGCCAGCACTGGGACTAGCGGGGGCTACGAGCAGTACTTC. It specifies CASTGTSGGYEQYF.

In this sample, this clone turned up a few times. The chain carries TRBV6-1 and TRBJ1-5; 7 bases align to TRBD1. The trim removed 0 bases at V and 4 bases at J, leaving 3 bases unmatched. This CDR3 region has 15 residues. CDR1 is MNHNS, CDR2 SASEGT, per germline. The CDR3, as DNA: TGTGCCAGCAGTGAAGCAGGGGGCCTAAATCAGCCCCAGCATTTT. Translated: CASSEAGGLNQPQHF.

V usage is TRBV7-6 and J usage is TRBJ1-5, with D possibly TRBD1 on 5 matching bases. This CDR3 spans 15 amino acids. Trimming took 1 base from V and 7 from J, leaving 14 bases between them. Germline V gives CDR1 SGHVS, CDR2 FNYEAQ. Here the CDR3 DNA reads TGTGCCAGCAGCTTAGTGGGGGGGATGGGACAGCCCCAGCATTTT. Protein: CASSLVGGMGQPQHF.

This chain's CDR3 is CASSPGGRSYSYNEQFF. The CDR3 nucleotides read TGTGCCAGCAGCCCGGGGGGCAGGAGCTACTCCTACAATGAGCAGTTCTTC. J is TRBJ2-1 and V is TRBV5-4, with D perhaps matching TRBD2 (7 bases). Looked up from germline, CDR1 is SGHNT and CDR2 is YYREEE (reference sequence). Trimming stripped 4 bases from V and 0 bases from J, with 17 bases between. This CDR3 comprises 17 residues.

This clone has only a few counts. DNA of the CDR3: TGTGCCAGCAGCCAAGGGTACATAACCACCGGGGAGCTGTTTTTT. Residues: CASSQGYITTGELFF. This chain links TRBV14 with TRBJ2-2; the D is unclear. The V end was cut by 1 base, the J end by 4 bases, with 10 bases between. Germline CDR1 reads SGHDN; CDR2 reads FVKESK. The CDR3 is 15 amino acids.

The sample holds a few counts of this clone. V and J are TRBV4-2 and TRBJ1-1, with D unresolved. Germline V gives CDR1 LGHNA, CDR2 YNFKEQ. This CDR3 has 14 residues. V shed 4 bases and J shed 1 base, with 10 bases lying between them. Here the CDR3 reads CASSPHHSNTEAFF. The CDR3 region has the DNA TGTGCCAGCAGCCCCCACCACTCGAACACTGAAGCTTTCTTT.

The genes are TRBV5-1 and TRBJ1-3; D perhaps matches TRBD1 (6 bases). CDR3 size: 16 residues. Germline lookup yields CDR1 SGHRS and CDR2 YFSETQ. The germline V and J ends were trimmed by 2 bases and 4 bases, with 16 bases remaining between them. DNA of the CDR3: TGCGCCAGCAGCTTAAAGGGGGAGTCTACCGGAAACACCATATATTTT. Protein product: CASSLKGESTGNTIYF.

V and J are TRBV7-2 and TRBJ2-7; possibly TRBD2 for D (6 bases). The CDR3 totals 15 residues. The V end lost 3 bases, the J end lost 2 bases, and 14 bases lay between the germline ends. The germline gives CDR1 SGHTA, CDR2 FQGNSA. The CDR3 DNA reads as TGTGCCAGCAGCTTCTTAGCGGATTTAACCTACGAGCAGTACTTC. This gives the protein CASSFLADLTYEQYF. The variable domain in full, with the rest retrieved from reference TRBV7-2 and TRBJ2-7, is GAGVSQSPSNKVTEKGKDVELRCDPISGHTALYWYRQSLGQGLEFLIYFQGNSAPDKSGLPSDRFSAERTGGSVSTLTIQRTQQEDSAVYLCASSFLADLTYEQYFGPGTRLTVT.

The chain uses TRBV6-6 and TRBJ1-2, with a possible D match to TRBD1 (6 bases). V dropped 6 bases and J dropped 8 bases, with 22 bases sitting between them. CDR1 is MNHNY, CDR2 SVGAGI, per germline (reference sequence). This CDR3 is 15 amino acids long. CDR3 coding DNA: TGTGCCAGCAGGGGAACAGGGAAACGGCTCTGGGGCTACACCTTC. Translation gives CASRGTGKRLWGYTF.

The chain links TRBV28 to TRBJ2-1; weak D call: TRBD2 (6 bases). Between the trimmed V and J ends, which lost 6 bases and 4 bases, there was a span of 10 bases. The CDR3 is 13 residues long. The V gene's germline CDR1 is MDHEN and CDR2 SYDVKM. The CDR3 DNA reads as TGTGCCAGCAGCAAACTAGCTTACAATGAGCAGTTCTTC. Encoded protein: CASSKLAYNEQFF.

The CDR3 here is CASSPQTSGGDTQYF. The CDR3 nucleotides read TGTGCCAGCAGCCCCCAGACTAGCGGGGGGGATACGCAGTATTTT. The rearrangement uses TRBV7-2 and TRBJ2-3; the match to TRBD2 covers 13 bases. The CDR3 consists of 15 residues. Losses at the gene ends were 5 bases for V and 6 bases for J; bases not matched to a gene: 5. CDR1 is SGHTA and CDR2 is FQGNSA in the germline V gene.

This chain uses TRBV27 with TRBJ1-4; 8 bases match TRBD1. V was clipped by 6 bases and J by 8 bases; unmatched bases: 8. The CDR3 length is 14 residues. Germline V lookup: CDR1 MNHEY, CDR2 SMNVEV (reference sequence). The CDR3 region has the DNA TGTGCCAGCAGGAACCAGGGGGCTGGGGAAAAACTGTTTTTT. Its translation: CASRNQGAGEKLFF.

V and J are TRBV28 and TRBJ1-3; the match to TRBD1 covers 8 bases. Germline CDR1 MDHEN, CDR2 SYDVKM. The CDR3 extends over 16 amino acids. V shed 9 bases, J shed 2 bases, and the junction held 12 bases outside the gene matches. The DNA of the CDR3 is TGTGCCAGTTCCGCCAACGACAGGGGCCCTGGAAACACCATATATTTT. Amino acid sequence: CASSANDRGPGNTIYF.

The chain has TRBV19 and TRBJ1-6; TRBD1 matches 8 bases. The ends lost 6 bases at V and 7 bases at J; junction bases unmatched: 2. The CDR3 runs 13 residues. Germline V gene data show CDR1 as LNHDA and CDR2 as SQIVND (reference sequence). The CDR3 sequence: CASSRQGNSPLHF. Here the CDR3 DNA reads TGTGCCAGTAGCAGACAGGGGAATTCACCCCTCCACTTT. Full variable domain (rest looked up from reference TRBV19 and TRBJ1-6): DGGITQSPKYLFRKEGQNVTLSCEQNLNHDAMYWYRQDPGQGLRLIYYSQIVNDFQKGDIAEGYSVSREKKESFPLTVTSAQKNPTAFYLCASSRQGNSPLHFGNGTRLTVT.

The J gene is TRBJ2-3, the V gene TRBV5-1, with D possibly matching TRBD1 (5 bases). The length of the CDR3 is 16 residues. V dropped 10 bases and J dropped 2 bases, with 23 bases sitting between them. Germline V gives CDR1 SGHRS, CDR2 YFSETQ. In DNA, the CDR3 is TGCGCCTCCCGGCAGGGCTTAAACGCAGACACAGATACGCAGTATTTT. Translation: CASRQGLNADTDTQYF.

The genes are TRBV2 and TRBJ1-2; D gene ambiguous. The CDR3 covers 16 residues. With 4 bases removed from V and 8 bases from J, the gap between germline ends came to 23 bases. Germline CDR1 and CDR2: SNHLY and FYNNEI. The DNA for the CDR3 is TGTGCCAGCAGTGGGGGAACCTCCCAAACGGGCGGGGGCTACACCTTC. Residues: CASSGGTSQTGGGYTF.

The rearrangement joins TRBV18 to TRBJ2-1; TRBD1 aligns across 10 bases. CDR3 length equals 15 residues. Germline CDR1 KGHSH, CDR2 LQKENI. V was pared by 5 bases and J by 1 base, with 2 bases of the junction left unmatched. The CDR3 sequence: CASSSDRGSYNEQFF. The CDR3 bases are TGTGCCAGCTCATCGGACAGGGGGTCCTACAATGAGCAGTTCTTC.

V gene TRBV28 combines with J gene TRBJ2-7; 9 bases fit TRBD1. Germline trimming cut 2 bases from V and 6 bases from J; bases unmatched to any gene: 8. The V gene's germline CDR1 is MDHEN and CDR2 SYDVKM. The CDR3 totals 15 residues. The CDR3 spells CASSLNRGPRGEQYF. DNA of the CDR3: TGTGCCAGCAGTTTAAACAGGGGGCCACGGGGCGAGCAGTACTTC.

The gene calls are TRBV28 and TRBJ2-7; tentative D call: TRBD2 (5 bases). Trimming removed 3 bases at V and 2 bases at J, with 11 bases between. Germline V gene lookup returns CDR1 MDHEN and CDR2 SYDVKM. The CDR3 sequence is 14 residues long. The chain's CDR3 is CASSFAAGAYEQYF. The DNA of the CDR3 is TGTGCCAGCAGTTTTGCTGCCGGGGCCTACGAGCAGTACTTC.

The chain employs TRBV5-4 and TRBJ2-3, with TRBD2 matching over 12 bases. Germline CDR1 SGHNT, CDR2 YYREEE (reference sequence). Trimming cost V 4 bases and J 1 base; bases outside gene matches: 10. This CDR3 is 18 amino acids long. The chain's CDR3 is CASSLGLAGGRGTDTQYF. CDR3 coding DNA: TGTGCCAGCAGCCTAGGGCTAGCGGGGGGGCGGGGCACAGATACGCAGTATTTT.

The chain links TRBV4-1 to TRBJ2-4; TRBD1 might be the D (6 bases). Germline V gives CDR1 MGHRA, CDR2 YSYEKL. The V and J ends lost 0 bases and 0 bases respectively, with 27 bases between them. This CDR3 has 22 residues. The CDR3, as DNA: TGCGCCAGCAGCCAAGATAAACCGTTCTGGCCGACAGGTACCCCAGCCAAAAACATTCAGTACTTC. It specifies CASSQDKPFWPTGTPAKNIQYF.

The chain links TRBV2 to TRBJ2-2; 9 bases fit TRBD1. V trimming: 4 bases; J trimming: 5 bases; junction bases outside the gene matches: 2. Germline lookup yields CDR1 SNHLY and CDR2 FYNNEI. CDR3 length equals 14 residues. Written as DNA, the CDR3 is TGTGCCAGCAGTGCGACAGGGGGAACCGGGGAGCTGTTTTTT. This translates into CASSATGGTGELFF.

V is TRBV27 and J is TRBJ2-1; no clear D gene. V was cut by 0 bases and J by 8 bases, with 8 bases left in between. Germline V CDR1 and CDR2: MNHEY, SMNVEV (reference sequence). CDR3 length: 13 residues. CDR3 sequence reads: CASSLSALHEQFF. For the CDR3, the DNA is TGTGCCAGCAGTTTATCAGCTCTCCATGAGCAGTTCTTC.